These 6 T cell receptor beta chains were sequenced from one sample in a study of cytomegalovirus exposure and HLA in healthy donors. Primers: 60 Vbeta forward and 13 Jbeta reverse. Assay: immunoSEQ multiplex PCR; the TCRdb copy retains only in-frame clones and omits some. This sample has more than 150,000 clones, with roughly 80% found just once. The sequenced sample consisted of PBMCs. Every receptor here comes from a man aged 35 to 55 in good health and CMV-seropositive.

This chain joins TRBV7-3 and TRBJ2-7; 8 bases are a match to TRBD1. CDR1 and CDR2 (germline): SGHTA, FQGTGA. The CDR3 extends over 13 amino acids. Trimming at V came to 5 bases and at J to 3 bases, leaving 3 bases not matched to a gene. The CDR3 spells CASSTQGGYEQYF. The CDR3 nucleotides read TGTGCCAGCAGCACACAGGGGGGCTACGAGCAGTACTTC. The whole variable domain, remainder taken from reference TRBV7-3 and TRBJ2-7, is GAGVSQTPSNKVTEKGKYVELRCDPISGHTALYWYRQSLGQGPEFLIYFQGTGAADDSGLPNDRFFAVRPEGSVSTLKIQRTERGDSAVYLCASSTQGGYEQYFGPGTRLTVT.

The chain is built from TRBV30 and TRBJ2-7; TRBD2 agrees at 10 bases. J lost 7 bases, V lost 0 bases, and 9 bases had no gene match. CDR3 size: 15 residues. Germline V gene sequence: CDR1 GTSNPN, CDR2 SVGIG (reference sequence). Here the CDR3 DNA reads TGTGCCTGGAGTGTGGGTAGCGGGGGGCTGGGGGAGCAGTACTTC. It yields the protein CAWSVGSGGLGEQYF.

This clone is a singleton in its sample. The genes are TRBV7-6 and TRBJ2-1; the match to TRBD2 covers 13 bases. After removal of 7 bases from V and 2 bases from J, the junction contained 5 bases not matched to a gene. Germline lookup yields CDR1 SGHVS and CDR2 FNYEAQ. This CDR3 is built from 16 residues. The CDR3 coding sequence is TGTGCCAGCACAATACTAGCGGGGGGGCCCTACAATGAGCAGTTCTTC. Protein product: CASTILAGGPYNEQFF.

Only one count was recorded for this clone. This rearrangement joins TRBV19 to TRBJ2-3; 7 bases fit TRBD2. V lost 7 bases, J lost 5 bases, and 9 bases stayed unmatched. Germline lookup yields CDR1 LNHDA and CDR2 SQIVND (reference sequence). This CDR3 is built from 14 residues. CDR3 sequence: CASTMGGVGDTQYF. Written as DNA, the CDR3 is TGTGCCAGTACCATGGGAGGGGTGGGAGATACGCAGTATTTT.

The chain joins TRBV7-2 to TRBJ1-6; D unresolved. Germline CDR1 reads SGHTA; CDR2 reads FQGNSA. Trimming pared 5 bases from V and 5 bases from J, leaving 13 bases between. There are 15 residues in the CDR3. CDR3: CASSLGRQDNSPLHF. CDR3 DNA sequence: TGTGCCAGCAGCCTAGGGAGGCAGGATAATTCACCCCTCCACTTT.

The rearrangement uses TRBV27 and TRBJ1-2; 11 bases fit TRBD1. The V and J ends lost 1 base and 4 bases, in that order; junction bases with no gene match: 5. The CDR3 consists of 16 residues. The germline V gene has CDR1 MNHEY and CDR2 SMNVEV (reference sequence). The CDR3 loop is CASSLLGQGVSYGYTF. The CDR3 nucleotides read TGTGCCAGCAGTTTATTGGGACAGGGGGTTAGCTATGGCTACACCTTC.